This T cell receptor beta chain is from a study of blood T cell repertoires in COVID-19. Study at large: Samples came from the United States, Italy and Spain, spanning acute and convalescent COVID-19. T cells, B-cell-depleted T cells, or PBMCs provided the cDNA or gDNA that served as material.

The authors' processing: Amplification of reference gene primers was used by the study to estimate nucleated cell counts. TCRdb's table, derived via immunoSEQ multiplex PCR, lists solely in-frame clones and lacks some. From that table come the V and J calls and clone size; the DNA was used to work out D and trimming. The repertoire holds around 140,000 clones, with around 89% as singletons. The CDR3 is 15 residues long. Germline values: CDR1 SGDLS, CDR2 YYNGEE. V trimming: 4 bases; J trimming: 4 bases; junction bases outside the gene matches: 9. The rearrangement links TRBV9 to TRBJ2-3; 7 positions agree with TRBD2. The source of this sequence is a man aged 45-60 years with active or convalescent COVID-19. The sequenced material came from peripheral blood. CDR3 loop: CASSIFGRPPDTQYF. CDR3 coding DNA: TGTGCCAGCAGCATCTTCGGGAGGCCCCCAGATACGCAGTATTTT.